This T cell receptor (beta chain) was recovered during a study of blood T cells in healthy people across ages (dated by TCRdb to between 2014 and 2016). Background on the whole study: In model experiments, roughly one uniquely barcoded TCR beta cDNA molecule per two T cells was captured by template switching. To track age-related changes in TCR beta repertoire diversity, the study relied on deep sequencing normalized with unique cDNA molecular identifiers. Four age groups were formed from the donors: young (average approximately 16 years), middle-aged (approximately 39), aged (roughly 58) and long-lived (82). Donors of different ages were randomly distributed across sequencing lanes to avoid experimental bias. Using the same blood draw, the study looked at two additional independent replicas of 1 million unique cDNA reads for two donors, one aged 18 to 29 and the other aged 80 or older.

Systemically healthy Caucasian individuals from Russia, around 38 in total and aged roughly 6 to 100 years, were included as donors. Ten milliliters of peripheral blood were collected from each donor into EDTA-treated Vacutainer tubes. Ficoll-Paque density-gradient centrifugation was used to isolate PBMCs, with at least 6.5 million per sample. Trizol reagent was used to extract total RNA from PBMCs, with at least 5.5 micrograms per sample. For every donor, flow cytometry on a PBMC aliquot measured the percentage of naive CD45RAhigh/CD27high T cells. Library prep was done by 5' RACE. The sequencing machine was an Illumina HiSeq 2500. A second PCR of roughly 6 to 11 cycles was performed with a sample-barcoded 5' primer and a J-beta primer mix. A unique molecular identifier was introduced onto each TCR beta cDNA molecule by a template-switch 5' adaptor carrying 12 random nucleotides. At least 2.5 million CDR3-containing paired-end reads were obtained from each sample. The Mint cDNA synthesis kit, primed by a TRBC-specific oligonucleotide, was used to synthesize first-strand cDNA from all RNA. Following uracil-DNA glycosylase treatment, a first 18-cycle PCR with universal primers M1SS and BC2_uni_R was performed on all cDNA. Regarding the original processing steps: Each sample was normalized by randomly selecting 1 million high-quality reads, each carrying a distinct molecular identifier. Reads with shared molecular identifiers were discarded instead of being binned into consensus sequences. MiTCR, run with a Q25 quality threshold and the strictest error-elimination algorithm, handled CDR3 identification, clonotype clustering and error correction. A nonparametric unseen species model with Euler transformation was used to estimate lower-bound total TCR beta diversity. The public reads were quality trimmed at Q25 with fastp and then assembled into clones with MiXCR by TCRdb, keeping productive beta chains. For every CDR3 protein sequence, its rows merge into one entry that carries the most common genes and DNA. V and J calls and clone size were set by TCRdb, not the authors. In this sample the table shows about 690,000 distinct CDR3 sequences, around 43% of which occur a single time. The ten largest make up about 30% of the sample.

This clonotype occurred once. Its target antigen remains unknown. One end of the junction fails to match germline, which may point to a read error. Inclusive of the bounding cysteine and phenylalanine, the CDR3 is 14 residues long. The retained sequence is limited to the CDR3, 42 bases, with the frame set at the first base. Sequences LGHDT (CDR1) and YNNKEL (CDR2) are obtained from the germline V gene (reference sequence). Broader findings and caveats from the paper: The percentage of naive T cells measured by flow cytometry correlated strongly with observed TCR beta diversity. Conclusive comparison of naive and antigen-experienced compartments was prevented by the profiling of bulk unsorted PBMCs. Estimates of total diversity based on one million sequenced T cells were considered lower bounds and underestimates. Because the CMV infection status of the donors was unknown, age-related changes in expanded clonotypes may potentially have been confounded. Observed TCR beta diversity per million T cells fell roughly linearly with age, and a significant reduction was already apparent by age around 39. The long-lived group showed more naive CD4+ T cells, fewer expanded clones and increased TCR diversity than the aged group, suggesting age selection.

The receptor was isolated from a man of 80 years or more in good health. Sample: blood. The rearrangement combines TRBV3-1 with TRBJ1-1; tentative D gene TRBD1, with 6 bases matching. The DNA sequence reads TGTACCAGCAGCCAACAGGGTATGAACACTGAAGCTTTCTTT. Translated, this is CTSSQQGMNTEAFF.